Reported below is one T cell receptor (beta chain). These data originate in a study of cytomegalovirus exposure and HLA in healthy donors. Trimming took 6 bases from V and 8 from J, leaving 17 bases between them. Germline values: CDR1 LGHNA, CDR2 YSLEER. This CDR3 is 14 amino acids long. Data came from immunoSEQ multiplex PCR; TCRdb stores just in-frame clones and leaves some out. The repertoire holds some 170,000 clones, with around 86% as singletons. The genes are TRBV4-3 and TRBJ1-3, with D possibly TRBD1 on 5 matching bases. This sequence originates from a young man in good health and CMV-seropositive. Sequencing was done on a sample of PBMCs. CDR3 bases: TGCGCCAGCAGTTTCGTAGACCGGGGGGACACCATATATTTT. Its protein is CASSFVDRGDTIYF.